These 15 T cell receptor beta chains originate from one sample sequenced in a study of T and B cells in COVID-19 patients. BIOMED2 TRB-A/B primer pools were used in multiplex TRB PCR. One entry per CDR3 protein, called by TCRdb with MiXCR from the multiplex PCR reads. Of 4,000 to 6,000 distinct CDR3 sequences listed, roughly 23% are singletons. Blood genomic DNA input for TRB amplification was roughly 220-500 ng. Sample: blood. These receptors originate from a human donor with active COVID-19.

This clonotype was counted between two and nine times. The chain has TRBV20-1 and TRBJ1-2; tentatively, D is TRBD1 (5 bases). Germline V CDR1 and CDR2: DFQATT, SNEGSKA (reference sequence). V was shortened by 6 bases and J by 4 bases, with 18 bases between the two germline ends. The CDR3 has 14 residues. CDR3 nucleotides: TGCAGTGCCGTAGCGACGGCCGGGGCCTATGGCTACACCTTC. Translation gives CSAVATAGAYGYTF.

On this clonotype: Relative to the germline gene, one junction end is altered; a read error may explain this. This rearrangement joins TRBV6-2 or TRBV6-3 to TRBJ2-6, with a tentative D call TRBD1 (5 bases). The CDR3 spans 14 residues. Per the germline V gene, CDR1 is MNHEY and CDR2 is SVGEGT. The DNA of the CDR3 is TGTGTCACCGAGCTGGGCGCTGGGGCGAAGATCCAGTATTTC. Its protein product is CVTELGAGAKIQYF.

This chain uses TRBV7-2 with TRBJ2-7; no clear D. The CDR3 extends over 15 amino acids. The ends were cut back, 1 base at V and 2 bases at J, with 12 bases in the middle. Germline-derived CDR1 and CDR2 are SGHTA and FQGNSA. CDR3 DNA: TGTGCCAGCAGCTTAGTGGGCGGAGCTGCCTACGAGCAGTACTTC. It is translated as CASSLVGGAAYEQYF.

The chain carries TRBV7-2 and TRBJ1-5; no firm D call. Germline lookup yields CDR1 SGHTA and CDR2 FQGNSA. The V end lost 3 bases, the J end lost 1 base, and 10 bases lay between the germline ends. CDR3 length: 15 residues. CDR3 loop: CASSLFHGSNQPQHF. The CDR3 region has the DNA TGTGCCAGCAGCTTGTTCCACGGGAGCAATCAGCCCCAGCATTTT.

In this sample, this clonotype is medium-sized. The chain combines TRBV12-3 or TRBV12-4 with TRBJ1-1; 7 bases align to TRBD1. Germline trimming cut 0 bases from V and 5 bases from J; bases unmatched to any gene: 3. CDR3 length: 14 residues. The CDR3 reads CASSLAGTATEAFF. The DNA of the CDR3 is TGTGCCAGCAGTTTAGCGGGGACAGCAACTGAAGCTTTCTTT.

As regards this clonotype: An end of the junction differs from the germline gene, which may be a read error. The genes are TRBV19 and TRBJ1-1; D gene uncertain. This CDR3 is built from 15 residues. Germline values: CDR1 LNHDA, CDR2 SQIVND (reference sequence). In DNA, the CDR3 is TGTGCCAGTAGTATAGAAGAAGGTGTTAACAATGACTATTCCTTT. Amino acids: CASSIEEGVNNDYSF.

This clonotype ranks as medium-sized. This chain's CDR3 is CASSLPGQTSKLFF. CDR3 coding DNA: TGTGCCAGCAGTTTGCCGGGACAGACATCGAAACTGTTTTTT. The chain is built from TRBV6-6 and TRBJ1-4; 7 bases line up with TRBD1. V lost 4 bases and J lost 11; bases outside the gene matches: 10. CDR3 size: 14 residues. Germline CDR1 reads MNHNY; CDR2 reads SVGAGI (reference sequence).

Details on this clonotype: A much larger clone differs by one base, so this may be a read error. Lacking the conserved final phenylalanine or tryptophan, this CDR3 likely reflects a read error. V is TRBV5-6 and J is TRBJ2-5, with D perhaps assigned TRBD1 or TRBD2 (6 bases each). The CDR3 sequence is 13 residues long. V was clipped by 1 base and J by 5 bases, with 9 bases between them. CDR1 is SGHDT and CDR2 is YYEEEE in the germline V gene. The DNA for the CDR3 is TGTGCCAGCAGCTTGACAGGGAGGGAGACCCAGTACTTA. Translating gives CASSLTGRETQYL.

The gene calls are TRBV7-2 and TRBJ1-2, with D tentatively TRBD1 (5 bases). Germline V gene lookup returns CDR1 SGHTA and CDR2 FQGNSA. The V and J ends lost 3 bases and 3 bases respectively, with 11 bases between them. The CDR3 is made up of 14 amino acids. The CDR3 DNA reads TGTGCCAGCAGCTTGGGGAGGGGTGACTATGGCTACACCTTC. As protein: CASSLGRGDYGYTF.

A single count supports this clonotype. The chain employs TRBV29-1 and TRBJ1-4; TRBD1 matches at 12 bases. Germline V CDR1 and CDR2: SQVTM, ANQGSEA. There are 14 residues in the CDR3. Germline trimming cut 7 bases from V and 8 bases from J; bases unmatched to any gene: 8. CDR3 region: CSASPGQGAEKLFF. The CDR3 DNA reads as TGCAGCGCTAGCCCGGGACAGGGGGCCGAAAAACTGTTTTTT. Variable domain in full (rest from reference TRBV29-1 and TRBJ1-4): SAVISQKPSRDICQRGTSLTIQCQVDSQVTMMFWYRQQPGQSLTLIATANQGSEATYESGFVIDKFPISRPNLTFSTLTVSNMSPEDSSIYLCSASPGQGAEKLFFGSGTQLSVL.

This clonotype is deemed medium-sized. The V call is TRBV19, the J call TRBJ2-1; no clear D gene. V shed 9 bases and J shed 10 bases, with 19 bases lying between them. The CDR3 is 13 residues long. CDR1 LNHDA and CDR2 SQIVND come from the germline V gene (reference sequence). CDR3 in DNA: TGTGCCAGCGACTCCGGGCGGTGGGGAGAGCAGTTCTTC. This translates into CASDSGRWGEQFF.

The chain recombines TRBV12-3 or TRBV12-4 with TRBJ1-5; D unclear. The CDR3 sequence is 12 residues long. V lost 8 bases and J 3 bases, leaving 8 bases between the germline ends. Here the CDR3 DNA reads TGTGCCAGCGGGGAGCACAATCAGCCCCAGCATTTT. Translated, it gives CASGEHNQPQHF.

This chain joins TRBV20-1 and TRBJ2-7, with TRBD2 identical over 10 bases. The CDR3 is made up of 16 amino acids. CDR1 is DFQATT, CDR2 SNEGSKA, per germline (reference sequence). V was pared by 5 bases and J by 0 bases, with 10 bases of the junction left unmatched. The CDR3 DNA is TGCAGTGCTTCTCCCAGGACTAGCGGCAGCTCCTACGAGCAGTACTTC. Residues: CSASPRTSGSSYEQYF.

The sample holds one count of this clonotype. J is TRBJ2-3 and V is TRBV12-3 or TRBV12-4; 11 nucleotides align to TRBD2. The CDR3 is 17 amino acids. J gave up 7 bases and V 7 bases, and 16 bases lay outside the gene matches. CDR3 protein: CASTPDASSGRTYTQYF. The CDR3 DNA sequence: TGTGCCAGCACCCCCGATGCATCTAGCGGGAGGACCTATACGCAGTATTTT.

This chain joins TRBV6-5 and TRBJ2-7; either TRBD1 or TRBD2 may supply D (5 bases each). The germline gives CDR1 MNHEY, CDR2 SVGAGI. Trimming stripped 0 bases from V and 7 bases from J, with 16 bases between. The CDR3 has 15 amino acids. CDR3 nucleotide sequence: TGTGCCAGCAGTTACTCCCCTGCCGGGACGGGGGAGCAGTACTTC. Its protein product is CASSYSPAGTGEQYF.